Here is one TCR beta chain with its context. This receptor's antigen is unknown. The input lacks base qualities; no much larger clone sits a single base away. The data were taken from a study of control samples from healthy donors and cancer patients (dated by TCRdb to 2020 to 2021). Library construction relied on the immunoSEQ multiplex PCR assay. The clones in this table, taken by TCRdb from immuneACCESS, are in-frame only. Not every clone is retained; where verified, under half of the shortfall comes from an unresolved V gene, and the cause of the rest is unknown. Counted in this sample were about 150,000 clones; approximately 86% of them appeared once. Around 1.6% of the sample is held by the ten biggest clonotypes. The CDR3 runs 14 residues from the cysteine to the phenylalanine. The sequence is cut down to CDR3 DNA, 42 bases in frame from base 1. The junction carries 15 bases between V and J, which are trimmed by 4 bases and 5 bases respectively. From a lookup of the germline V gene, CDR1 and CDR2 are SGDLS and YYNGEE.

The receptor was derived from a man aged 18 to 35 in good health. The rearrangement joined TRBV9 to TRBJ2-5, with no reliable assignment of the D segment. Sequenced material: blood. The bases read TGTGCCAGCAGCTTAACACCCGGTGGGGAGACCCAGTACTTC. This translates into CASSLTPGGETQYF.